The 2 T cell receptor beta chains presented below share a single source sample, sequenced in a study of control samples from healthy donors and cancer patients. TCRdb keeps only in-frame clones here, not all; method: immunoSEQ multiplex PCR. The profile covers approximately 150,000 clones, with 75% to 95% appearing a single time and 5.5% to 7.5% taken by the ten largest. The material sequenced was blood. These receptors originate from a man aged 18 to 30 in good health.

V is TRBV6-5 and J is TRBJ1-2, with 7 bases matching TRBD1. This CDR3 spans 12 amino acids. Germline V gene sequence: CDR1 MNHEY, CDR2 SVGAGI. With V trimmed by 6 bases and J by 8 bases, 6 bases remained unmatched. DNA for the CDR3: TGTGCCAGCAGCGACAGGGATAAGGGCTACACCTTC. Protein: CASSDRDKGYTF.

The V and J genes are TRBV19 and TRBJ1-5; 7 bases agree with TRBD1. This CDR3 has 14 residues. Losses at the gene ends were 5 bases for V and 5 bases for J; bases not matched to a gene: 6. Germline V CDR1 and CDR2: LNHDA, SQIVND (reference sequence). CDR3 residues: CASSPDREHQPQHF. The CDR3 region has the DNA TGTGCCAGTAGTCCCGACAGGGAGCATCAGCCCCAGCATTTT.